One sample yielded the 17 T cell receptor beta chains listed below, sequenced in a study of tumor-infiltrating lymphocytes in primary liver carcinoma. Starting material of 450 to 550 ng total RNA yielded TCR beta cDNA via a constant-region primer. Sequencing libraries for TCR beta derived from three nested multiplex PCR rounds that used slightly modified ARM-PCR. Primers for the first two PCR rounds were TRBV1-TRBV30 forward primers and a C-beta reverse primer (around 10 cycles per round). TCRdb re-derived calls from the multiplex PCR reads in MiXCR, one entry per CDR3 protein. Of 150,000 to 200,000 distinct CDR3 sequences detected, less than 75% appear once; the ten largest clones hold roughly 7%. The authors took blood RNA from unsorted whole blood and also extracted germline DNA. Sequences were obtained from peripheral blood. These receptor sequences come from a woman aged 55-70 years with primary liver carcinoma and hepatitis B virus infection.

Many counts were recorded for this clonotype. CDR3 protein: CASSRLAGNTGELFF. Written as DNA, the CDR3 is TGTGCCAGCAGTCGACTAGCGGGGAACACCGGGGAGCTGTTTTTT. The chain employs TRBV6-6 and TRBJ2-2, with 10 bases fitting TRBD2. The trim removed 5 bases at V and 1 base at J, leaving 1 base unmatched. Germline V gives CDR1 MNHNY, CDR2 SVGAGI (reference sequence). The CDR3 consists of 15 residues.

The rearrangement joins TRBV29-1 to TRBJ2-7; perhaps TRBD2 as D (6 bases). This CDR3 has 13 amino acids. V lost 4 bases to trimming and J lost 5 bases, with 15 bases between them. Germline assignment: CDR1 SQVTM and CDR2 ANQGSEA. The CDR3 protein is CSVAGELADEQYF. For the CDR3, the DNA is TGCAGCGTTGCGGGGGAGTTAGCGGACGAGCAGTACTTC.

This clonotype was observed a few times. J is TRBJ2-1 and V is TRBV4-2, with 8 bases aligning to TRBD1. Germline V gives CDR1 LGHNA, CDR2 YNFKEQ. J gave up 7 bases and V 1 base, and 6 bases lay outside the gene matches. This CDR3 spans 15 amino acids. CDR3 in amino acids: CASSQVGQGSNEQFF. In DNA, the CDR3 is TGTGCCAGCAGCCAAGTAGGACAGGGAAGTAATGAGCAGTTCTTC.

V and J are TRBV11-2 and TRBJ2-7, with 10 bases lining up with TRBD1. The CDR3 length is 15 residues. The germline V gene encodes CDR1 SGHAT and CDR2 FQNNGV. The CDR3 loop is CACSYWTGGTYEQYF. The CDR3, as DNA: TGTGCATGCAGCTACTGGACAGGGGGAACCTACGAGCAGTACTTC.

Written as DNA, the CDR3 is TGCAGCGCTAAAACTCCCGGCAGGTCCTACAATGAGCAGTACTTC. As protein: CSAKTPGRSYNEQYF. The chain joins TRBV29-1 to TRBJ2-5; D is ambiguous. CDR1 and CDR2 (germline): SQVTM, ANQGSEA. Trimming removed 7 bases from V and 11 bases from J, with 29 bases in between. The CDR3 runs to 15 residues.

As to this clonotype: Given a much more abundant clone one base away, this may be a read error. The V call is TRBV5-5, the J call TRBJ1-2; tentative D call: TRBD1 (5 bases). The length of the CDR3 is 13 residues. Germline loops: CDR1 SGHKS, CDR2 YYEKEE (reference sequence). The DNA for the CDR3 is TGTGCCAGAAGCTCACAGGAAAACTATGGCTACACCTTC. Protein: CARSSQENYGYTF.

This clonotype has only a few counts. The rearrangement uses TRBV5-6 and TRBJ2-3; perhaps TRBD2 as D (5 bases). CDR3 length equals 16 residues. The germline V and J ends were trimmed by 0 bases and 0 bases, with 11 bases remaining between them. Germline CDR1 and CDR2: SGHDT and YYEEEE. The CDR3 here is CASSLVSTISTDTQYF. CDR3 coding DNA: TGTGCCAGCAGCTTGGTATCGACTATCAGCACAGATACGCAGTATTTT. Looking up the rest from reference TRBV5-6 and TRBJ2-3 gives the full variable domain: DAGVTQSPTHLIKTRGQQVTLRCSPKSGHDTVSWYQQALGQGPQFIFQYYEEEERQRGNFPDRFSGHQFPNYSSELNVNALLLGDSALYLCASSLVSTISTDTQYFGPGTRLTVL.

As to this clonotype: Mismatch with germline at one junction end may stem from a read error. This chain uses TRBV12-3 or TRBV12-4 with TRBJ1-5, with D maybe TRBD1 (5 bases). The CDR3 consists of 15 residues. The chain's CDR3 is CASSLSGLSSQPQHF. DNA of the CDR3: TGTGCCAGTAGTTTGTCAGGGCTTTCCAGTCAGCCCCAGCATTTT.

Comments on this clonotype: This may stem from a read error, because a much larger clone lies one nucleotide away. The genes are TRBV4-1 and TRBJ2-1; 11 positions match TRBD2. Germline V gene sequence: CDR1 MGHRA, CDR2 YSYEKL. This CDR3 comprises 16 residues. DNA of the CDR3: TGCACCAGCAGCTCAGAAACTAGCGGGAGAAGGGATGAGCAGTTCTTC. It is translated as CTSSSETSGRRDEQFF.

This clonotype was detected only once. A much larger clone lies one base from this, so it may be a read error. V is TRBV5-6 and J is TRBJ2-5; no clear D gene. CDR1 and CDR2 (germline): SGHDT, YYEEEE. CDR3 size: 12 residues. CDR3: CASSFNSEIQYF. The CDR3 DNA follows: TGTGCCAGCAGTTTCAATTCGGAGATCCAGTACTTC.

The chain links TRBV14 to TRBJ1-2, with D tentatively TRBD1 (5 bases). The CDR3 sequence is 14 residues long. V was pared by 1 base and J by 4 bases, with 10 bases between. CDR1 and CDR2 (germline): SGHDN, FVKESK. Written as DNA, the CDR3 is TGTGCCAGCAGCCAAGGGACCCAGGGCTATGGCTACACCTTC. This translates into CASSQGTQGYGYTF.

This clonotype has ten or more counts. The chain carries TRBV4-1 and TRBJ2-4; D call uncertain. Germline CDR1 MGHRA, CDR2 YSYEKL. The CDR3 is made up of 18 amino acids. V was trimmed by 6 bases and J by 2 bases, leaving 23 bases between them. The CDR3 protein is CASSSPAINRRSKNIQYF. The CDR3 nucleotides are TGCGCCAGCAGTTCACCAGCGATTAACCGACGATCCAAAAACATTCAGTACTTC.

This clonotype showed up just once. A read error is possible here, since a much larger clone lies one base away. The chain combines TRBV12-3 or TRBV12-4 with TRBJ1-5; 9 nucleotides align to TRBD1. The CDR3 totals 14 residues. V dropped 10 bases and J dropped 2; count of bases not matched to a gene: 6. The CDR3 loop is CATSRDRGNQPQHF. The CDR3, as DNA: TGTGCCACCAGCCGGGACAGGGGCAATCAGCCCCAGCATTTT.

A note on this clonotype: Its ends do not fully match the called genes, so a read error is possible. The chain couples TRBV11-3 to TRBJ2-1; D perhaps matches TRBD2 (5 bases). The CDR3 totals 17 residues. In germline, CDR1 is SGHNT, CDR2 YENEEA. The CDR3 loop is CASSLATLAGTYNEHFF. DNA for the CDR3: TGTGCCAGCAGCTTAGCTACCCTAGCAGGCACCTACAATGAGCATTTCTTC.

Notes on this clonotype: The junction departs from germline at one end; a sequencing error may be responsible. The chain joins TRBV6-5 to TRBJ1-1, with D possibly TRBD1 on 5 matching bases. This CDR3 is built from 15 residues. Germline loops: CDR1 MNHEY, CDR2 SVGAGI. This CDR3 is CARSYTGGPGTEAFF. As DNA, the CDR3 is TGTGCCAGAAGTTACACGGGGGGTCCTGGCACTGAAGCTTTCTTT.

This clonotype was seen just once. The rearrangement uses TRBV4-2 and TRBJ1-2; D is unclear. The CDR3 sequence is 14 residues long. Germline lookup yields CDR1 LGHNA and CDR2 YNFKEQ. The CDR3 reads CPGSQAGIWDGYTF. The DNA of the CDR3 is TGTCCCGGCAGCCAAGCCGGGATCTGGGATGGCTACACCTTC.

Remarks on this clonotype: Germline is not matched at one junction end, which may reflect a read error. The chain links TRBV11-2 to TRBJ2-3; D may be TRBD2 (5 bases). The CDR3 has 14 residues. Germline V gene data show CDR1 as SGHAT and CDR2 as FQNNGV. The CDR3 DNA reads TGTGCCAGCTGCTTAGACGGGGAGATCGATACGCGGTATTTT. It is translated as CASCLDGEIDTRYF. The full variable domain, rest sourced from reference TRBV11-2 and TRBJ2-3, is EAGVAQSPRYKIIEKRQSVAFWCNPISGHATLYWYQQILGQGPKLLIQFQNNGVVDDSQLPKDRFSAERLKGVDSTLKIQPAKLEDSAVYLCASCLDGEIDTRYFGPGTRLTVL.